This TCR beta chain was recovered during a study of siplizumab effects on memory and regulatory T cells. TCRdb's copy holds only in-frame clones and misses some; the assay was immunoSEQ multiplex PCR. This sample carries around 100,000 clones, about nine tenths of them seen once, and the ten largest clones take just over 2.5%. Germline values: CDR1 SQVTM, CDR2 ANQGSEA. The V and J ends lost 6 bases and 7 bases respectively, with 15 bases between them. This CDR3 has 12 amino acids. This clone was seen only a few times. The receptor's source is a human donor in good health. Some clones in this sample may be carry-over from other donors' samples. Sequenced sample: CD4+ T cells sorted from blood. The rearrangement uses TRBV29-1 and TRBJ1-1; D may be TRBD1 (6 bases). This CDR3 is CSVARGRVEAFF. CDR3 nucleotide sequence: TGCAGCGTAGCCAGGGGACGGGTTGAAGCTTTCTTT.